This record concerns one T cell receptor beta chain sequence. The sample is drawn from a study of blood T cell repertoires in COVID-19. Profiled with immunoSEQ multiplex PCR; TCRdb holds only in-frame clones, not every one. The table includes 200,000 to 250,000 clones, around 82% detected once. The length of the CDR3 is 12 residues. In germline, CDR1 is SEHNR, CDR2 FQNEAQ (reference sequence). Trimming pared 5 bases from V and 3 bases from J, leaving 5 bases between. The TCR comes from a woman aged 25 to 39 who had recovered from COVID-19. The chain is built from TRBV7-9 and TRBJ2-1; D remains ambiguous. Sequenced material: peripheral blood. The CDR3 sequence: CASSPIYNEQFF. Written as DNA, the CDR3 is TGTGCCAGCAGCCCCATCTACAATGAGCAGTTCTTC.